This T cell receptor (beta chain) was documented in a study of blood T cell repertoires in COVID-19. About the study: The origin of the acute and convalescent COVID-19 samples was the United States, Italy and Spain. Sources were T cells, B-cell-depleted T cells, or PBMCs; the material itself was cDNA or gDNA.

This CDR3 region has 14 residues. Original analysis: The authors estimated nucleated cell counts from reference gene primer amplification. Data came from immunoSEQ multiplex PCR; TCRdb stores just in-frame clones and leaves some out. D and trimming come from the DNA, and the V and J calls and clone size come from that table. Seen here are a few hundred thousand clones, 85% to 90% observed once, and the top ten hold 3.7%. The sequencing sample was made of peripheral blood. The chain links TRBV21-1 to TRBJ1-2; the table's D call, TRBD1, was not checked against the DNA. TRBV21-1 is an annotated pseudogene. The source is a woman aged 35 to 49 with acute or convalescent COVID-19. The CDR3 sequence is CASSTPGQGGGYTF. DNA for the CDR3: TGTGCCAGCAGCACCCCGGGACAGGGGGGCGGCTACACCTTC.